These 26 T cell receptor beta chains were sequenced from one sample in a study of shared clonotypes between healthy human individuals. Naivety among CD8 cells was defined by CD45RO negativity and positive CCR7 selection, thereby excluding terminally differentiated effector memory CD45RA+ cells. This table comes from immunoSEQ multiplex PCR, and its TCRdb copy is limited to in-frame clones, with some not included. Of under 2,000,000 clones listed, approximately 94% were seen once; the top ten hold more than 0.95%. Sequencing input: naive CD8+ T cells sorted from blood. The receptor source for this set is a man between 18 and 29 years old in good health.

The CDR3 is CASSWGPTYEQYF. CDR3 DNA: TGTGCCAGCAGTTGGGGTCCCACCTACGAGCAGTACTTC. The chain uses TRBV14 and TRBJ2-7; D is unclear. CDR1 is SGHDN and CDR2 is FVKESK in the germline V gene. V was shortened by 6 bases and J by 2 bases, with 11 bases between the two germline ends. The CDR3 sequence is 13 residues long.

The chain recombines TRBV5-1 with TRBJ1-4; the match to TRBD1 covers 10 bases. Germline trimming cut 0 bases from V and 5 bases from J; bases unmatched to any gene: 4. Germline assignment: CDR1 SGHRS and CDR2 YFSETQ. This CDR3 spans 16 amino acids. CDR3 DNA: TGCGCCAGCAGCTTGGGTCGGGGACAGGGGAATGAAAAACTGTTTTTT. This codes for CASSLGRGQGNEKLFF.

This chain links TRBV5-6 with TRBJ1-2, with TRBD1 identical over 9 bases. CDR3 length equals 14 residues. The trim removed 1 base at V and 8 bases at J, leaving 6 bases unmatched. Germline lookup yields CDR1 SGHDT and CDR2 YYEEEE. The DNA for the CDR3 is TGTGCCAGCAGCTTGATGGGACAGGGTCTGGGCTACACCTTC. It is translated as CASSLMGQGLGYTF.

This sequence joins TRBV5-6 and TRBJ2-7; TRBD1 matches at 7 bases. This CDR3 contains 15 residues. Germline CDR1 SGHDT, CDR2 YYEEEE. The V and J ends lost 4 bases and 5 bases, in that order; junction bases with no gene match: 12. The CDR3 loop reads CASSAAGRGYDEQYF. The CDR3 nucleotides are TGTGCCAGCAGCGCGGCGGGCAGGGGGTACGACGAGCAGTACTTC.

This clone is a singleton in its sample. Other DNA sequences of this sample code for an identical CDR3. J is TRBJ1-1 and V is TRBV27; 9 bases line up with TRBD1. The V segment lost 3 bases and the J segment 8 bases; nucleotides outside the gene matches: 4. The CDR3 sequence is 13 residues long. Germline lookup yields CDR1 MNHEY and CDR2 SMNVEV (reference sequence). CDR3 nucleotide sequence: TGTGCCAGCAGTTTGACAGGGGGGTCCGAAGCTTTCTTT. It specifies CASSLTGGSEAFF.

The V gene is TRBV5-8, the J gene TRBJ1-3, with D unresolved. Looked up from germline, CDR1 is SGHTS and CDR2 is YDEGEE. The CDR3 totals 15 residues. Trimming took 2 bases from V and 2 from J, leaving 11 bases between them. The CDR3, as DNA: TGTGCCAGCAGCTTTATTGGGGTGACTGGAAACACCATATATTTT. Protein: CASSFIGVTGNTIYF.

The V call is TRBV10-2, the J call TRBJ2-5; D is possibly TRBD1 (6 bases). Germline CDR1 and CDR2: WSHSY and SAAADI. V lost 6 bases to trimming and J lost 3 bases, with 20 bases between them. The CDR3 spans 16 residues. The CDR3 here is CASSDSTGTSEETQYF. CDR3 sequence (DNA): TGCGCCAGCAGCGATAGTACCGGGACATCCGAAGAGACCCAGTACTTC.

The chain uses TRBV27 and TRBJ2-2, with 9 bases aligning to TRBD1. The germline CDR1 and CDR2 sequences are MNHEY and SMNVEV (reference sequence). Trimming removed 4 bases from V and 4 bases from J; junction bases left unmatched: 7. The CDR3 extends over 16 amino acids. CDR3 residues: CASSSRDRGFTGELFF. The CDR3 DNA follows: TGTGCCAGCAGTTCGCGCGACAGGGGGTTCACCGGGGAGCTGTTTTTT.

This clone appeared once. This sequence joins TRBV11-2 and TRBJ2-5; perhaps TRBD2 as D (5 bases). The CDR3 length is 15 residues. Trimming cost V 4 bases and J 3 bases, with 15 bases left between them. Germline V gene lookup returns CDR1 SGHAT and CDR2 FQNNGV. The CDR3 DNA follows: TGTGCCAGCAGCTCACCCCCGGACGGGGAAGAGACCCAGTACTTC. Encoded protein: CASSSPPDGEETQYF.

The chain uses TRBV4-1 and TRBJ1-3; the D is unclear. V lost 1 base and J lost 0, with 7 bases in between. CDR1 is MGHRA, CDR2 YSYEKL, per germline. This CDR3 is 15 amino acids long. The CDR3 DNA follows: TGCGCCAGCAGCCAAGGTCCCCACTCTGGAAACACCATATATTTT. Its protein product is CASSQGPHSGNTIYF.

This chain's CDR3 is CASSQERDRVFWYYGYTF. DNA for the CDR3: TGTGCCAGCAGCCAAGAGCGGGACAGGGTCTTTTGGTACTATGGCTACACCTTC. The chain carries TRBV14 and TRBJ1-2; TRBD1 agrees at 9 bases. The CDR3 has 18 amino acids. The germline V gene encodes CDR1 SGHDN and CDR2 FVKESK. J lost 3 bases, V lost 0 bases, and 11 bases had no gene match.

V usage is TRBV1 and J usage is TRBJ2-7. TRBV1 is assigned pseudogene status. This CDR3 is built from 15 residues. The CDR3, as DNA: TGCACCAGCAGCCGCGGAGAGGACCCCCGTGGCGAGCAGTACTTC. Protein: CTSSRGEDPRGEQYF.

This clone was seen a handful of times. This chain connects TRBV27 to TRBJ1-1; the D gene is possibly TRBD1 (6 bases). The V end lost 2 bases, the J end lost 7 bases, and 11 bases lay between the germline ends. Looked up from germline, CDR1 is MNHEY and CDR2 is SMNVEV (reference sequence). CDR3 length equals 13 residues. The CDR3 sequence: CASSLAATGEAFF. CDR3 coding DNA: TGTGCCAGCAGTTTAGCGGCGACAGGTGAAGCTTTCTTT.

V is TRBV7-3 and J is TRBJ2-1; D may be TRBD1 (6 bases). V lost 4 bases to trimming and J lost 9 bases, with 13 bases between them. From germline, CDR1 is SGHTA and CDR2 FQGTGA. This CDR3 contains 13 residues. In DNA, the CDR3 is TGTGCCAGCAGCTCCCTTCAGGGGTTTGAGCAGTTCTTC. It yields the protein CASSSLQGFEQFF.

The V and J genes are TRBV30 and TRBJ2-1, with D tentatively TRBD1 (6 bases). Trimming shortened V by 3 bases and J by 4 bases, and 10 bases separated the two germline ends. Germline CDR1 GTSNPN, CDR2 SVGIG (reference sequence). This CDR3 is built from 13 residues. This chain's CDR3 is CAWSDDRYNEQFF. In DNA form, the CDR3 reads TGTGCCTGGAGCGACGACAGGTACAATGAGCAGTTCTTC.

The chain has TRBV19 and TRBJ1-6; D call uncertain. CDR1 and CDR2 from the germline V gene are LNHDA and SQIVND (reference sequence). The CDR3 is 15 residues long. Between the trimmed V and J ends, which lost 3 bases and 12 bases, there was a span of 18 bases. The CDR3 nucleotides are TGTGCCAGTAGTATTCCAGGCCCTGTGGGTGAACCCCTCCACTTT. Protein sequence: CASSIPGPVGEPLHF.

This chain connects TRBV19 to TRBJ2-3; D is undetermined. CDR3 length: 16 residues. V gave up 7 bases and J gave up 0 bases, with 17 bases separating them. In germline, CDR1 is LNHDA, CDR2 SQIVND (reference sequence). CDR3 region: CASTDEWVPSTDTQYF. The CDR3 coding sequence is TGTGCCAGTACCGACGAATGGGTCCCTAGCACAGATACGCAGTATTTT.

The chain employs TRBV5-4 and TRBJ2-5, with 12 positions matching TRBD2. J was trimmed by 0 bases and V by 4 bases; bases with no gene match: 10. CDR1 is SGHNT and CDR2 is YYREEE in the germline V gene (reference sequence). There are 18 residues in the CDR3. The CDR3 nucleotides are TGTGCCAGCAGCGATCCGACTAGCGGGGGCCTGTACCAAGAGACCCAGTACTTC. It is translated as CASSDPTSGGLYQETQYF.

The rearrangement links TRBV28 to TRBJ2-7; no reliable D call. Germline CDR1 is MDHEN and CDR2 is SYDVKM. V lost 5 bases and J lost 3, with 11 bases in between. CDR3 length: 13 residues. CDR3 in amino acids: CASSGPLDYEQYF. CDR3 nucleotide sequence: TGTGCCAGCAGTGGGCCGTTGGACTACGAGCAGTACTTC.

This sequence joins TRBV2 and TRBJ1-4, with 10 bases that match TRBD1. CDR1 and CDR2 from the germline V gene are SNHLY and FYNNEI. The CDR3 is 16 residues long. Germline trimming cut 3 bases from V and 5 bases from J; bases unmatched to any gene: 6. The CDR3: CASSDLPGQGNEKLFF. The CDR3 DNA reads TGTGCCAGCAGTGATCTTCCGGGACAGGGGAATGAAAAACTGTTTTTT.

This chain connects TRBV6-5 to TRBJ2-7, with a tentative D call TRBD1 (6 bases). The germline CDR1 and CDR2 sequences are MNHEY and SVGAGI. V was cut by 2 bases and J by 2 bases, with 16 bases left in between. The CDR3 covers 16 residues. The CDR3 nucleotides read TGTGCCAGCAGTTACCAACCAGGGGAAGGGGCCTACGAGCAGTACTTC. It translates to CASSYQPGEGAYEQYF.

About this clone itself: Within the sample, other DNA sequences also encode this same CDR3. The chain recombines TRBV11-2 with TRBJ2-1; D not certain. Germline CDR1 and CDR2: SGHAT and FQNNGV. Trimming removed 1 base from V and 1 base from J, with 5 bases in between. This CDR3 contains 14 residues. In nucleotides, the CDR3 is TGTGCCAGCAGCTTAGTCGGGTCCTACAATGAGCAGTTCTTC. This encodes CASSLVGSYNEQFF. Full variable domain (rest looked up from reference TRBV11-2 and TRBJ2-1): EAGVAQSPRYKIIEKRQSVAFWCNPISGHATLYWYQQILGQGPKLLIQFQNNGVVDDSQLPKDRFSAERLKGVDSTLKIQPAKLEDSAVYLCASSLVGSYNEQFFGPGTRLTVL.

The chain combines TRBV1 with TRBJ2-1; whether TRBD2, the table's D call, matches the DNA was not checked. TRBV1 is reported as a pseudogene. This CDR3 is 15 amino acids long. The CDR3 region has the DNA TGCACCAGCAGCCAGCCTAGCGGGAGCCCCGTTGAGCAGTTCTTC. Amino acid sequence: CTSSQPSGSPVEQFF.

The J gene is TRBJ2-7, the V gene TRBV28, with 7 bases that match TRBD1. Germline CDR1 and CDR2: MDHEN and SYDVKM. This CDR3 comprises 14 residues. J lost 5 bases, V lost 3 bases, and 7 bases had no gene match. The CDR3: CASSFGQGVDEQYF. CDR3 in DNA: TGTGCCAGCAGTTTCGGGCAGGGGGTTGACGAGCAGTACTTC.

Turning to this clone: At the DNA level, this CDR3 is encoded by other sequences in the same sample as well. The chain joins TRBV4-1 to TRBJ2-7; 8 bases are shared with TRBD2. Germline CDR1 is MGHRA and CDR2 is YSYEKL. The length of the CDR3 is 14 residues. V was pared by 0 bases and J by 4 bases, with 2 bases of the junction left unmatched. Here the CDR3 DNA reads TGCGCCAGCAGCCAAGAACTAGCGGCTTACGAGCAGTACTTC. This translates into CASSQELAAYEQYF.

In its sample, this clone was seen once. This chain uses TRBV19 with TRBJ1-5, with 7 bases that match TRBD1. Trimming removed 5 bases from V and 0 bases from J; junction bases left unmatched: 4. Germline V lookup: CDR1 LNHDA, CDR2 SQIVND (reference sequence). This CDR3 contains 15 residues. For the CDR3, the DNA is TGTGCCAGTAGTTACGACAGGGATAGCAATCAGCCCCAGCATTTT. It encodes CASSYDRDSNQPQHF.